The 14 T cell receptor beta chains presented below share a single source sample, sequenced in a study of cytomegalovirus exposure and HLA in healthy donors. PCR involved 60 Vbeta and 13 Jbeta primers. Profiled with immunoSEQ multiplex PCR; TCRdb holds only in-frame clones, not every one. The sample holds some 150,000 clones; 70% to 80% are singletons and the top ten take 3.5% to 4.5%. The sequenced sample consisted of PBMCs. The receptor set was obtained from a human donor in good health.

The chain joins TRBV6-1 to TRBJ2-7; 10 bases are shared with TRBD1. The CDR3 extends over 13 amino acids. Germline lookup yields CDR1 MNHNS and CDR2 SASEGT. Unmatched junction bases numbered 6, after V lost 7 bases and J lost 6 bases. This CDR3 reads CASIGTGVGEQYF. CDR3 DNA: TGTGCCAGCATAGGGACAGGGGTAGGCGAGCAGTACTTC.

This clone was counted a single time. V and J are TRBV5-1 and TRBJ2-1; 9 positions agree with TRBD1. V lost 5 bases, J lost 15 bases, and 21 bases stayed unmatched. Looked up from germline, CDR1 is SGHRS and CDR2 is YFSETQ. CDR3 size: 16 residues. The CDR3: CASSQGRDRAYNGPFF. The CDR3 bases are TGCGCCAGCAGTCAAGGCCGGGACAGGGCATACAATGGTCCGTTCTTC.

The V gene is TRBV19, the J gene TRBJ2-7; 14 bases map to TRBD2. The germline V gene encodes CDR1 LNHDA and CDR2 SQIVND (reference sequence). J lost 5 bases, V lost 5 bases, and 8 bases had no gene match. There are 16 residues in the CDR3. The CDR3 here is CASSPMGLAGVDEQYF. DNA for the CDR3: TGTGCCAGTAGTCCCATGGGACTAGCGGGAGTGGACGAGCAGTACTTC.

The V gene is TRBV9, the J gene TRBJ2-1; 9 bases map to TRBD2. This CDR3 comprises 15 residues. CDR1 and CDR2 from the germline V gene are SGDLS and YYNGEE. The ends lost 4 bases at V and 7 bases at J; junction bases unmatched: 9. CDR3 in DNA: TGTGCCAGCAGCTCGGGACTAGCTGTTGGAAATGAGCAGTTCTTC. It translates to CASSSGLAVGNEQFF.

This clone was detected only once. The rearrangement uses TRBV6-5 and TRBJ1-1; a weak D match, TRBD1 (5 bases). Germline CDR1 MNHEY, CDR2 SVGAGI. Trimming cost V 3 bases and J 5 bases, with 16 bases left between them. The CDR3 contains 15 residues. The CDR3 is CASSYRVSGRTEAFF. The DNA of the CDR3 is TGTGCCAGCAGTTATAGAGTCTCAGGGAGGACTGAAGCTTTCTTT.

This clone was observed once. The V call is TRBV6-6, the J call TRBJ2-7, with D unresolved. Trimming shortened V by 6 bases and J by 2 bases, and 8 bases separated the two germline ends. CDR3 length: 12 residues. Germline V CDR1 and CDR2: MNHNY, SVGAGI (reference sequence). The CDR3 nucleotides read TGTGCCAGCAGCGGTAAACCCTACGAGCAGTACTTC. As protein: CASSGKPYEQYF.

The CDR3 DNA follows: TGTGCCAGCATGTCCGGGGGTTCAAACTACTACGAGCAGTACTTC. Amino acids: CASMSGGSNYYEQYF. The J gene is TRBJ2-7, the V gene TRBV7-2, with D possibly being TRBD2 (6 bases). Germline V lookup: CDR1 SGHTA, CDR2 FQGNSA. V was clipped by 7 bases and J by 3 bases, with 19 bases between them. The CDR3 runs 15 residues.

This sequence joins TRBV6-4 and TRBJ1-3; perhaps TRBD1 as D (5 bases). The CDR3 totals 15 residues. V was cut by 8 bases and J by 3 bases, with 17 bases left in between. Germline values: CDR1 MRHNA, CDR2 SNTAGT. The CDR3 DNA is TGTGCCAGCTGGTGCCGGGGGAAGGGTGGAAACACCATATATTTT. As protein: CASWCRGKGGNTIYF.

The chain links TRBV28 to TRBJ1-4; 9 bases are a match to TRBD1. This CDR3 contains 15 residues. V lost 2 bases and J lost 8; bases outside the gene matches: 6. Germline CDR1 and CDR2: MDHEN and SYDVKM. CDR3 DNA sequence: TGTGCCAGCAGTTTAGTTGGGACAGGGAGCGAAAAACTGTTTTTT. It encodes CASSLVGTGSEKLFF.

This CDR3 is CASSQESRAVQPQHF. CDR3 coding DNA: TGTGCCAGCAGCCAAGAAAGCAGGGCGGTCCAGCCCCAGCATTTT. This chain connects TRBV4-2 to TRBJ1-5; TRBD1 might be the D (5 bases). The V end was cut by 0 bases, the J end by 7 bases, with 13 bases between. CDR3 length: 15 amino acids. CDR1 and CDR2 (germline): LGHNA, YNFKEQ.

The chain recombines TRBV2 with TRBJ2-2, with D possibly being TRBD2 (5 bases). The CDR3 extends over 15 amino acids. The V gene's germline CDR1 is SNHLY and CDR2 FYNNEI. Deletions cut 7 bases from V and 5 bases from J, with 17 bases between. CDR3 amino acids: CASIEGSWYTGELFF. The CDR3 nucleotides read TGTGCCAGCATAGAGGGTTCATGGTATACCGGGGAGCTGTTTTTT.

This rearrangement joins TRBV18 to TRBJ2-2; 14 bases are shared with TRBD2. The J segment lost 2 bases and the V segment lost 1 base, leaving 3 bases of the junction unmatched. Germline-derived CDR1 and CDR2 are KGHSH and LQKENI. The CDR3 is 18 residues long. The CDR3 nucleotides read TGTGCCAGCTCACCACGACTAGCGGGGGGGCCAAACACCGGGGAGCTGTTTTTT. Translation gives CASSPRLAGGPNTGELFF.

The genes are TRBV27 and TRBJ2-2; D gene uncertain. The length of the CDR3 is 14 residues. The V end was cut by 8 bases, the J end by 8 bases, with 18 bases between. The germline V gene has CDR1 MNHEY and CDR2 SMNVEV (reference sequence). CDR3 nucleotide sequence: TGTGCCAGCGCCACCGGAGTTACGAGGGGGGAGCTGTTTTTT. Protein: CASATGVTRGELFF.

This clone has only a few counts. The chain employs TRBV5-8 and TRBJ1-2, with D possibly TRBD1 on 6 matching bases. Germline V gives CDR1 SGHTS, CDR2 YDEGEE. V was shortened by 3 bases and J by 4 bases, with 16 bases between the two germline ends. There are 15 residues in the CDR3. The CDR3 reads CASSSRRGSGYGYTF. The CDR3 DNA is TGTGCCAGCAGCTCTCGCAGGGGATCGGGCTATGGCTACACCTTC.